The rows below give T cell receptor beta chains drawn from one sample of a study of early stage breast cancer tumors. Sequencing was performed with immunoSEQ multiplex PCR; in TCRdb, only in-frame clones are kept and a portion is missing. The sample lists just over 50,000 clones, around four fifths occurring once. Source material: blood. These receptor sequences come from a person aged 35 to 50 with breast cancer. The CDR3 runs from the conserved cysteine through the conserved F or W. Each record gives: D gene, V gene, clone size, J gene, CDR3 protein, CDR3 DNA. A D gene is named only where the DNA matches it firmly. Rows give clone size only sometimes, using once, few, many, or a class for an expanded clone.

-,TRBV10-2,-,TRBJ2-3,CASTERVDTDTQYF,TGCGCCAGCACCGAGCGAGTCGACACAGATACGCAGTATTTT
-,TRBV30,-,TRBJ2-1,CAWSVLQSNEQFF,TGTGCCTGGAGTGTATTACAATCCAATGAGCAGTTCTTC
-,TRBV10-2,once,TRBJ2-1,CASRELGGSNEQFF,TGCGCCAGCCGCGAACTAGGGGGAAGCAATGAGCAGTTCTTC
-,TRBV5-4,-,TRBJ2-2,CASSSQGSTGELFF,TGTGCCAGCAGCTCACAGGGTTCCACCGGGGAGCTGTTTTTT
TRBD1,TRBV5-1,-,TRBJ1-1,CASSLMTGANTEAFF,TGCGCCAGCAGCCTAATGACAGGGGCGAACACTGAAGCTTTCTTT
-,TRBV7-2,-,TRBJ2-3,CASSLGHPDTQYF,TGTGCCAGCAGCTTGGGACATCCAGATACGCAGTATTTT
TRBD2,TRBV6-1,-,TRBJ2-7,CASSEEGGTYSSYEQYF,TGTGCCAGCAGTGAAGAGGGAGGGACGTATAGCTCCTACGAGCAGTACTTC
-,TRBV30,-,TRBJ1-3,CAFGPGTRFFGNTIYF,TGTGCCTTCGGACCCGGAACACGGTTTTTCGGAAACACCATATATTTT
TRBD2,TRBV6-5,-,TRBJ2-7,CASSYLAGGDEQYF,TGTGCCAGCAGTTACCTAGCGGGAGGGGACGAGCAGTACTTC
-,TRBV19,-,TRBJ2-1,CASSILVGTLNEQFF,TGTGCCAGTAGTATACTAGTAGGAACCCTCAATGAGCAGTTCTTC
-,TRBV6-5,-,TRBJ1-5,CASSYQGSNQPQHF,TGTGCCAGCAGTTACCAGGGAAGCAATCAGCCCCAGCATTTT
TRBD1,TRBV7-9,few,TRBJ2-1,CATQGAAQGANEQFF,TGTGCCACCCAGGGGGCGGCCCAGGGGGCTAATGAGCAGTTCTTC
-,TRBV5-4,few,TRBJ2-7,CASSSDSGGPHYEQYF,TGTGCCAGCAGCTCGGACTCCGGGGGGCCTCACTACGAGCAGTACTTC
-,TRBV28,few,TRBJ1-1,CASSSLGKAFF,TGTGCCAGCAGTTCCCTCGGTAAAGCTTTCTTT
-,TRBV25-1,-,TRBJ2-2,CASSPPPGDGHTGELFF,TGTGCCAGCAGTCCACCCCCCGGGGACGGACACACCGGGGAGCTGTTTTTT
-,TRBV2,-,TRBJ1-1,CASHGGRWTEAFF,TGTGCCAGCCATGGTGGTCGGTGGACTGAAGCTTTCTTT
-,TRBV18,-,TRBJ1-4,CASSPPLGNNEKLFF,TGTGCCAGCTCACCACCCCTTGGAAACAATGAAAAACTGTTTTTT
-,TRBV30,-,TRBJ1-5,CAWQTQGRQPQHF,TGTGCCTGGCAAACCCAGGGTCGTCAGCCCCAGCATTTT
TRBD2,TRBV7-2,once,TRBJ2-7,CASSLEPAGGQYEQYF,TGTGCCAGCAGCTTAGAGCCAGCGGGAGGGCAGTACGAGCAGTACTTC
-,TRBV12-5,-,TRBJ2-7,CASGLVIEGIHEQYF,TGTGCTAGTGGTTTGGTCATTGAAGGGATCCACGAGCAGTACTTC
TRBD2,TRBV9,few,TRBJ2-1,CASSFLAGGPILEFF,TGTGCCAGCAGCTTCCTAGCGGGAGGGCCCATATTAGAGTTCTTC
TRBD2,TRBV6-5,-,TRBJ2-2,CASSYQGTSTGELFF,TGTGCCAGCAGTTATCAGGGGACTAGCACCGGGGAGCTGTTTTTT
TRBD2,TRBV27,once,TRBJ2-2,CASSQRSLAGLAGWNTGELFF,TGTGCCAGCAGTCAACGTTCATTAGCGGGACTAGCGGGATGGAACACCGGGGAGCTGTTTTTT
-,TRBV30,-,TRBJ2-3,CAWLSWRADTQYF,TGTGCCTGGCTGTCCTGGAGAGCAGATACGCAGTATTTT
-,TRBV30,few,TRBJ1-1,CAWTVMNTEAFF,TGTGCCTGGACAGTTATGAACACTGAAGCTTTCTTT
TRBD2,TRBV5-1,-,TRBJ2-3,CASSYTTSQGTDTQYF,TGCGCCAGCAGCTATACGACTAGCCAAGGAACAGATACGCAGTATTTT
TRBD1,TRBV9,-,TRBJ1-1,CASSVDPGGTNTEAFF,TGTGCCAGCAGCGTAGATCCAGGGGGAACGAACACTGAAGCTTTCTTT
-,TRBV30,-,TRBJ1-3,CAWSSGNTIYF,TGTGCCTGGAGCTCTGGAAACACCATATATTTT
TRBD2,TRBV6-4,-,TRBJ2-2,CASSDSTSGTGELFF,TGTGCCAGCAGTGACTCGACTAGCGGGACCGGGGAGCTGTTTTTT
-,TRBV5-3,-,TRBJ2-7,CARSSQSGLVRYDYEQYF,TGTGCCAGAAGCTCGCAAAGCGGGCTCGTCCGCTATGACTACGAGCAGTACTTC
TRBD2,TRBV5-1,-,TRBJ2-7,CASSPRTRAYEQYF,TGCGCCAGCAGCCCGAGGACTAGAGCCTACGAGCAGTACTTC
-,TRBV4-2,-,TRBJ1-1,CASTRGGAGSSTEAFF,TGTGCCAGCACCCGTGGGGGAGCAGGGTCAAGCACTGAAGCTTTCTTT
-,TRBV27,-,TRBJ2-1,CASGLSSYNEQFF,TGTGCCAGCGGGCTAAGCTCCTACAATGAGCAGTTCTTC
TRBD2,TRBV30,few,TRBJ2-7,CAWGRGAGVYEQYF,TGTGCCTGGGGGCGTGGAGCGGGAGTTTACGAGCAGTACTTC
-,TRBV27,-,TRBJ2-3,CASSPGLTSTDTQYF,TGTGCCAGCAGTCCCGGACTGACTAGCACAGATACGCAGTATTTT
-,TRBV7-2,-,TRBJ2-3,CASSLGETSRQYF,TGTGCCAGCAGCTTAGGGGAGACTAGTCGGCAGTATTTT